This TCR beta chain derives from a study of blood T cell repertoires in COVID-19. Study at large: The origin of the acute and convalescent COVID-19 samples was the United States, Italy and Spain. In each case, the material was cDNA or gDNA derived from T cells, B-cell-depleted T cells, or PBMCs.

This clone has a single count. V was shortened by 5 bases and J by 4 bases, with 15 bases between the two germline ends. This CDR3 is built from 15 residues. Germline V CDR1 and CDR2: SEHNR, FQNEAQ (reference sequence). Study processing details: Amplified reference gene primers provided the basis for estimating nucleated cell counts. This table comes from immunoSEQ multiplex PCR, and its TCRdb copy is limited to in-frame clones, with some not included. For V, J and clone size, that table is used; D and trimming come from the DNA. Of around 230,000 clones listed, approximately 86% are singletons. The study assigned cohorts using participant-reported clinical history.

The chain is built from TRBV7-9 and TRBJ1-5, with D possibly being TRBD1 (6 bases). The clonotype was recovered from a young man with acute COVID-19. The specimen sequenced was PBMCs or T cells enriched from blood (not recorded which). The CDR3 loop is CASSRSGAINQPQHF. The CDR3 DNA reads TGTGCCAGCAGCCGATCAGGGGCCATTAATCAGCCCCAGCATTTT.